Listed below are T cell receptor beta chains from one sample, sequenced in a study of blood T cell repertoires in COVID-19. Sequencing was performed with immunoSEQ multiplex PCR; in TCRdb, only in-frame clones are kept and a portion is missing. The sample contains about 59,000 clones, more than 65% of which appear only once. Sequenced: peripheral blood. These receptors originate from a woman aged 70 to 79 with acute or convalescent COVID-19. The CDR3 runs from the conserved cysteine through the conserved F or W. D genes are given only for firm matches. Expanded clones get a size class; other rows say once, few or many, or leave the size out.

NA,TRBJ1-1,few,TRBV10-1,CASSESNRANTEAFF,TGCGCCAGCAGTGAGTCGAACAGGGCGAACACTGAAGCTTTCTTT
TRBD1,TRBJ2-7,NA,TRBV7-9,CASSVRQGDEQYF,TGTGCCAGCAGCGTAAGACAGGGAGACGAGCAGTACTTC
TRBD1,TRBJ2-3,NA,TRBV19,CASSTPGLGGADTQYF,TGTGCCAGTAGTACCCCGGGCTTAGGGGGCGCAGATACGCAGTATTTT
TRBD2,TRBJ2-1,NA,TRBV25-1,CASSLAVNRADEQFF,TGTGCCAGCAGTCTAGCGGTCAACCGGGCGGATGAGCAGTTCTTC
TRBD1,TRBJ2-1,few,TRBV6-5,CASSRGQGGSNEQFF,TGTGCCAGCAGCCGAGGACAGGGGGGGTCCAATGAGCAGTTCTTC
NA,TRBJ2-1,NA,TRBV6-4,CASSDLAGSRNEQFF,TGTGCCAGCAGTGACCTCGCGGGGAGTAGGAATGAGCAGTTCTTC
TRBD2,TRBJ2-2,NA,TRBV12-5,CASGKGTSGGKGTGELFF,TGTGCTAGTGGCAAGGGGACTAGCGGGGGGAAGGGCACCGGGGAGCTGTTTTTT
TRBD1,TRBJ1-1,NA,TRBV6-5,CASTQGARNTEAFF,TGTGCCAGCACCCAGGGGGCAAGGAACACTGAAGCTTTCTTT
NA,TRBJ2-2,NA,TRBV3-1/TRBV3-2,CASRHTGYTGELFF,TGTGCCAGCAGGCATACAGGTTACACCGGGGAGCTGTTTTTT
TRBD1,TRBJ1-5,NA,TRBV2,CASSTRDREGVGSNQPQHF,TGTGCCAGCAGTACCCGGGACAGGGAGGGCGTAGGGAGCAATCAGCCCCAGCATTTT
NA,TRBJ1-1,NA,TRBV7-2,CASSALQGSDEAFF,TGTGCCAGCAGCGCCCTACAGGGTTCGGATGAAGCTTTCTTT
NA,TRBJ1-6,NA,TRBV11-3,CASSRGGGNSPLHF,TGTGCCAGCAGCCGCGGGGGAGGTAATTCACCCCTCCACTTT
NA,TRBJ1-4,NA,TRBV15,CATMGVGEKLFF,TGTGCCACCATGGGAGTCGGGGAAAAACTGTTTTTT
TRBD2,TRBJ2-7,NA,TRBV7-6,CASSSSSGGYEQYF,TGTGCCAGCAGCTCTTCTTCGGGGGGTTACGAGCAGTACTTC
NA,TRBJ1-3,NA,TRBV15,CATSYSGNTIYF,TGTGCCACCAGTTACTCTGGAAACACCATATATTTT